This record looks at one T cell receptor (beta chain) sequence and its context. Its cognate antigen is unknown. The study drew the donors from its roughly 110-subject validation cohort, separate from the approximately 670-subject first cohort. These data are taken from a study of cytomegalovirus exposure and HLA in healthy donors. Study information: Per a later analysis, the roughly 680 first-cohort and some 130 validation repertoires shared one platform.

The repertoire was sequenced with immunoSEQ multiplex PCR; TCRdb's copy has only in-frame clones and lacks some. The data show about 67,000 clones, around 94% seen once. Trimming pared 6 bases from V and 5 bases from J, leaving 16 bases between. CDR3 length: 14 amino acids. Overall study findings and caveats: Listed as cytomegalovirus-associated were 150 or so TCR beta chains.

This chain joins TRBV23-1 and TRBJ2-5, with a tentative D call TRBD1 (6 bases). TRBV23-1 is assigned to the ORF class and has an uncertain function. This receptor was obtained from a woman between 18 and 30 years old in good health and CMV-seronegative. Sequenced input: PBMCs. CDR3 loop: CASRKDSMGETQYF. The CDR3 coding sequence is TGCGCCAGCAGAAAGGACAGTATGGGGGAGACCCAGTACTTC.